This T cell receptor (beta chain) appears in the sequencing data of a study of blood T cell repertoires in COVID-19. Study context: Sites in the United States, Italy and Spain provided acute and convalescent COVID-19 samples.

Recruits, aged roughly 18 to 100 years, lived in 20 to 30 US areas. Cohort allocation depended upon clinical history that participants reported. Measured with immunoSEQ multiplex PCR; TCRdb has only the in-frame clones, and not every one. Here the sample spans approximately 440,000 clones, less than 95% being singletons. The sample comprised PBMCs or T cells enriched from blood (not recorded which). This sequence was found in a man younger than 35 who had recovered from COVID-19.

The CDR3 reads CASITSGSSGQPQHF. In nucleotides, the CDR3 is TGTGCCAGTATAACGTCCGGGAGTAGCGGTCAGCCCCAGCATTTT. This sequence joins TRBV19 and TRBJ1-5, with D uncertain. The CDR3 contains 15 residues. The germline gives CDR1 LNHDA, CDR2 SQIVND (reference sequence). V lost 7 bases and J 6 bases, leaving 19 bases between the germline ends. The whole variable domain, remainder taken from reference TRBV19 and TRBJ1-5, is DGGITQSPKYLFRKEGQNVTLSCEQNLNHDAMYWYRQDPGQGLRLIYYSQIVNDFQKGDIAEGYSVSREKKESFPLTVTSAQKNPTAFYLCASITSGSSGQPQHFGDGTRLSIL.